The entry below describes one T cell receptor beta chain. What it binds is unknown. The CDR3 ends on some other residue instead of the conserved phenylalanine or tryptophan, so this is likely a read error. The CDR3 length is 18 residues. Germline loops: CDR1 LGHNA, CDR2 YSLEER. The study co-extracted DNA and RNA from around 20-30 mg of unsorted bulk tissue. The study enrolled treatment-naive patients with chronic HBV infection. Each tumor had five separate regions sampled. TCR beta cDNA came from around 0.5 ug total RNA, primed with a constant-region primer. Investigators got TCR beta libraries out of three nested multiplex PCR rounds, done with slightly modified ARM-PCR. A C-beta reverse primer was combined with TRBV1-TRBV30 forward primers in the first two PCR rounds, and each round had approximately 9 cycles. TCRdb fed the multiplex PCR reads into MiXCR, producing one record per CDR3 protein. The table has fewer than 75,000 distinct CDR3 sequences, 55% to 75% seen once.

This record belongs to a study of tumor-infiltrating lymphocytes in primary liver carcinoma. About the research overall: Maximum tumor diameters ranged from about 4.2 to 11 cm, stage T1-T3 N0M0. Study findings and constraints: The 250 largest clones made up significantly more of tumor than blood repertoires (p = 0.039).

The chain couples TRBV4-3 to TRBJ2-3; 10 bases line up with TRBD2. The source is a man aged 40-55 years with primary liver carcinoma and hepatitis B virus infection. The sample comprised liver tumor tissue from sampling region 2. This sample's subset: tumor region T2, inferior pole. This CDR3 is CACSQVALLAGATDTQYL. CDR3 sequence (DNA): TGTGCTTGCAGCCAAGTGGCGCTTCTAGCGGGAGCGACAGATACGCAGTATTTA.